The T cell receptor beta chain described here comes from a study of blood T cell repertoires in COVID-19. The overall study: Researchers got acute and convalescent COVID-19 samples from the United States, Italy and Spain. The cDNA or gDNA used as material had been derived from T cells, B-cell-depleted T cells, or PBMCs.

CDR3 length equals 16 residues. The germline V gene encodes CDR1 SGHTA and CDR2 FQGNSA. V gave up 5 bases and J gave up 4 bases; unmatched junction bases: 11. Original methodology: Nucleated cell counts were estimated from reference gene primer amplification. The protocol was immunoSEQ multiplex PCR, while the TCRdb copy is restricted to in-frame clones and leaves out a portion. V, J and clone size reflect that table, while D and trimming were determined from the DNA. Of 80,000 to 100,000 clones listed, roughly 80% were seen once; the top ten hold about 4.1%. Sequenced: peripheral blood. V gene TRBV7-2 combines with J gene TRBJ2-7; 10 nucleotides align to TRBD1. The TCR was taken from a man aged 55 to 70 with acute or convalescent COVID-19. The CDR3 loop reads CASSPRGQGILYEQYF. The DNA for the CDR3 is TGTGCCAGCAGCCCCCGGGGACAGGGGATCTTATACGAGCAGTACTTC.